Included here is one T cell receptor (beta chain) sequence, with context. Its antigen is currently not known. Base qualities are not provided; no much larger clone lies one nucleotide away. These data are taken from a study of OX40 agonist ivuxolimab in advanced cancers. In the study overall: The costimulatory receptor OX40 (CD134) was targeted by ivuxolimab, a fully human IgG2 agonistic monoclonal antibody. In the dose-escalation cohort, 82.7% of patients were male, and the mean age was approximately 60 years, with a range of roughly 20 to 85. Peripheral TCRbeta sequencing was intended to test whether TCR sequence diversity was altered and clonal T-cell expansion was caused by ivuxolimab. Of the roughly 54 dose-escalation patients, hepatocellular carcinoma was present in 19, melanoma in about 15, renal cell carcinoma in 9 and head and neck cancer in 9. Intravenous ivuxolimab was administered to patients every 2 weeks at six dose levels: 0.01, 0.1, 0.3, 1.5, 3 and 10 mg/kg. Prior anti-PD-1, anti-PD-L1 or anti-CTLA-4 therapy was permitted, and checkpoint inhibitors had been received by 40% to 50% of dose-escalation patients. Partial responses occurred in three dose-escalation patients, of whom one had hepatocellular carcinoma and two had cutaneous melanoma. The paper describes the monotherapy dose-escalation part (N ≈ 51 patients) of the phase I trial of ivuxolimab.

Findings and caveats that apply to the study as a whole: Which antigens the clonally expanded peripheral T cells were specific for was not determined. In the 0.1-3.0 mg/kg groups, partial responders had among the lowest normalized peripheral clonal expansion, particularly in CD8+ T cells. At doses from 0.1 to 3.0 mg/kg, clonal expansion was seen in both CD4+ and CD8+ blood T cells between baseline and week 6. On average, CD8+ T cells showed more expanded clones than CD4+ T cells after ivuxolimab. Low levels of normalized T-cell clonal expansion were also seen in some patients who did not respond.

V trim: 3 bases; J trim: 0 bases; unmatched bases: 3. The germline V gene (reference sequence) gives CDR1 as SGHNT and CDR2 as YYREEE. From the cysteine through the phenylalanine, the CDR3 covers 14 amino acids. The entry retains the CDR3 DNA only, 42 bases that are in frame from base 1. Patients with autoimmune disease history or receiving systemic immunosuppression were excluded from the trial. Peripheral blood for TCR sequencing was drawn from every dose cohort at baseline, at cycle 4 day 1 and at cycle 7 day 1. The samples were drawn from a first-in-human, open-label, multicenter phase I dose-escalation trial of ivuxolimab. Adults with locally advanced or metastatic melanoma, renal cell, hepatocellular, or head and neck squamous cell carcinoma were enrolled in the trial. CD4+ and CD8+ T cells were sorted separately from peripheral blood before TCR sequencing. For sequencing of the TCRbeta CDR3 region, genomic DNA was extracted from the sorted cells. TCRbeta CDR3 regions were sequenced using the immunoSEQ Assay. TCRdb mirrors the immuneACCESS table, restricted to in-frame sequences. Some clones are absent from its copies; in checked studies, under half trace to an unresolved V gene, and the reason for the others is unknown. The sample table contains around 22,000 clones; only one count was recorded for around nine tenths of them. Jointly, the top ten make up around 30% of the sample.

The sequence was obtained from an adult with an advanced solid tumor such as melanoma, head and neck, liver or kidney cancer. The receptor chain draws on TRBV5-4 and TRBJ2-7, and 7 junctional nucleotides match TRBD1. This specimen consisted of CD4+ or CD8+ T cells sorted from blood, obtained in a trial of the OX40 agonist ivuxolimab. The CDR3 reads as follows: CASSWSGGSYEQYF. Read as DNA, the sequence is TGTGCCAGCAGCTGGTCAGGGGGCTCCTACGAGCAGTACTTC.